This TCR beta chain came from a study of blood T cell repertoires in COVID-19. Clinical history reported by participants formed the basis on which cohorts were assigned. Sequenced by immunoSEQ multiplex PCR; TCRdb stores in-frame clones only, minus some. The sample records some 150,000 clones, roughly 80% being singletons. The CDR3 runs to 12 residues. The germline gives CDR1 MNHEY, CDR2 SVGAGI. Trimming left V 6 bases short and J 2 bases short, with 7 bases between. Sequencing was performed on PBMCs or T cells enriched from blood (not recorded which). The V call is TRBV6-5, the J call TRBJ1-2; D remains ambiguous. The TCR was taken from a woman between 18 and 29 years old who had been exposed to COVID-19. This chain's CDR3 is CASRGGNYGYTF. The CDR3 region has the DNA TGTGCCAGCAGGGGAGGGAACTATGGCTACACCTTC.